Below, 10 T cell receptor beta chains from the same sample are listed, as sequenced in a study of T cell responses to AZD1222 COVID-19 vaccine. Here immunoSEQ multiplex PCR was the method, and the copy in TCRdb shows in-frame clones only, minus some. Of just under 95,000 clones in the sample, approximately 91% were seen once. This specimen was peripheral blood, taken on day 0 of AZD1222 vaccination. These receptor sequences come from an adult in good health.

This clone was seen a few times. The chain joins TRBV20-1 to TRBJ1-1; D is unresolved. This CDR3 has 13 amino acids. With 3 bases removed from V and 7 bases from J, the gap between germline ends came to 15 bases. CDR1 and CDR2 (germline): DFQATT, SNEGSKA (reference sequence). CDR3 sequence (DNA): TGCAGTGCTAGTGATACGTCAGACGGTGAAGCTTTCTTT. As protein: CSASDTSDGEAFF.

The chain links TRBV13 to TRBJ1-4, with D unresolved. CDR1 is PRHDT and CDR2 is FYEKMQ in the germline V gene (reference sequence). Trimming shortened V by 3 bases and J by 7 bases, and 21 bases separated the two germline ends. The length of the CDR3 is 17 residues. In DNA, the CDR3 is TGTGCCAGCAGCTTGTCGGTGCGGTCTGCTGGCGGTGAAAAACTGTTTTTT. Amino acids: CASSLSVRSAGGEKLFF. Full variable domain (outside the CDR3, taken from reference TRBV13 and TRBJ1-4): AAGVIQSPRHLIKEKRETATLKCYPIPRHDTVYWYQQGPGQDPQFLISFYEKMQSDKGSIPDRFSAQQFSDYHSELNMSSLELGDSALYFCASSLSVRSAGGEKLFFGSGTQLSVL.

The chain uses TRBV6-2 or TRBV6-3 and TRBJ2-6, with D possibly being TRBD2 (5 bases). Germline CDR1 and CDR2: MNHEY and SVGEGT. CDR3 length equals 17 residues. V was clipped by 0 bases and J by 2 bases, with 11 bases between them. CDR3 coding DNA: TGTGCCAGCAGTTACTCGATTGGGGAGACTGGGGCCAACGTCCTGACTTTC. Its protein product is CASSYSIGETGANVLTF.

This chain joins TRBV6-5 and TRBJ2-1; either TRBD1 or TRBD2 may supply D (5 bases each). From germline, CDR1 is MNHEY and CDR2 SVGAGI. CDR3 length equals 14 residues. With 6 bases removed from V and 4 bases from J, the gap between germline ends came to 13 bases. CDR3 in DNA: TGTGCCAGCAGAACCGGGACCGATTACAATGAGCAGTTCTTC. Encoded protein: CASRTGTDYNEQFF.

The chain is built from TRBV7-6 and TRBJ2-2; D is undetermined. V gave up 5 bases and J gave up 6 bases, with 16 bases separating them. CDR3 size: 15 residues. Germline CDR1 and CDR2: SGHVS and FNYEAQ. This CDR3 is CASSRRPGGAGELFF. The CDR3 DNA reads as TGTGCCAGCAGCAGAAGGCCAGGTGGGGCCGGGGAGCTGTTTTTT.

The gene calls are TRBV19 and TRBJ1-5; D remains unclear. The CDR3 spans 14 residues. Germline CDR1 reads LNHDA; CDR2 reads SQIVND (reference sequence). Trimming removed 5 bases at V and 2 bases at J, with 10 bases between. In DNA, the CDR3 is TGTGCCAGTAGTTTGAGGGAAGGCAATCAGCCCCAGCATTTT. It encodes CASSLREGNQPQHF.

This chain uses TRBV7-3 with TRBJ2-3; a possible D gene is TRBD1 (5 bases). The V end lost 5 bases, the J end lost 0 bases, and 15 bases lay between the germline ends. In germline, CDR1 is SGHTA, CDR2 FQGTGA. CDR3 length: 16 residues. The chain's CDR3 is CASSPSRQTSTDTQYF. In DNA form, the CDR3 reads TGTGCCAGCAGCCCCTCCAGACAGACTAGCACAGATACGCAGTATTTT.

CDR3 coding DNA: TGTGCCAGCAGCTTAGCGCCAGGGACACCCCAGCATTTT. Translated: CASSLAPGTPQHF. The chain employs TRBV7-2 and TRBJ1-5, with D perhaps TRBD1 (6 bases). Germline CDR1 is SGHTA and CDR2 is FQGNSA. Trimming removed 0 bases at V and 10 bases at J, with 10 bases between. The CDR3 consists of 13 residues. Filled out from reference TRBV7-2 and TRBJ1-5, the complete variable domain reads GAGVSQSPSNKVTEKGKDVELRCDPISGHTALYWYRQSLGQGLEFLIYFQGNSAPDKSGLPSDRFSAERTGGSVSTLTIQRTQQEDSAVYLCASSLAPGTPQHFGDGTRLSIL.

This chain joins TRBV28 and TRBJ1-6; D is ambiguous. Between the trimmed V and J ends, which lost 7 bases and 7 bases, there was a span of 8 bases. This CDR3 has 12 amino acids. CDR1 is MDHEN, CDR2 SYDVKM, per germline. The CDR3 is CASTLPNSPLHF. The CDR3 DNA follows: TGTGCCAGCACCCTACCAAATTCACCCCTCCACTTT.

The rearrangement links TRBV23-1 to TRBJ1-4; D gene unclear. TRBV23-1 is labeled an ORF, and its function is uncertain. The CDR3 loop spans 13 amino acids. V was clipped by 5 bases and J by 1 base, with 5 bases between them. CDR3 sequence (DNA): TGCGCCAGCAGTTCTAAAACTAATGAAAAACTGTTTTTT. Its translation is CASSSKTNEKLFF.